The source of this T cell receptor beta chain is a study of blood T cells in healthy people across ages. Next came a second PCR, run for about 6 to 12 cycles, which used a sample-barcoded 5' primer along with a J-beta primer mix. Each CDR3 protein is one row after TCRdb ran MiXCR on the 5' RACE reads. The data show 800,000 or so distinct CDR3 sequences, 20% to 25% seen once. General study findings and limits: When set beside aged donors, long-lived donors presented more naive CD4+ cells and higher diversity.

In its sample, this clonotype was seen a few times. Its antigen is not known. This sample was also put to use in a study of T cells of mothers and their children. That paper adds: The authors added sample barcodes and 2-4 random nucleotides using the M1S primer of the second PCR.

This TCR derives from a boy between 10 and 17 years old in good health. The material sequenced was blood.

The chain's CDR3 is CSVGQPEAFF. CDR3 bases: TGCAGCGTTGGACAGCCTGAAGCTTTCTTT. This sequence joins TRBV29-1 and TRBJ1-1; TRBD1 is a possible D gene (5 bases). Trimming removed 4 bases from V and 6 bases from J, with 6 bases in between. The CDR3 has 10 residues. Germline CDR1 SQVTM, CDR2 ANQGSEA. Full variable domain (remainder filled in from reference TRBV29-1 and TRBJ1-1): SAVISQKPSRDICQRGTSLTIQCQVDSQVTMMFWYRQQPGQSLTLIATANQGSEATYESGFVIDKFPISRPNLTFSTLTVSNMSPEDSSIYLCSVGQPEAFFGQGTRLTVV.